This T cell receptor (beta chain) was captured by sequencing in a study of regulatory T cells in long-lasting Graves disease. General study results and limits: The study found TRBV28, TRBJ1-2 and TRBJ2-5 favored in persistent disease.

In regard to this clonotype: No antigen is known for it.

The TCR beta library used iRepertoire HTBI primers with Arm-PCR amplification of CDR3. Using its own MiXCR run on the multiplex PCR reads, TCRdb lists one record per CDR3 protein. Here the sample spans fewer than 500,000 distinct CDR3 sequences, around 16% being singletons. The sample's time point: newly diagnosed GD, antithyroid drugs for less than 3 months. Making the TCR library involved RNA that had been extracted from PBMCs. The V gene's germline CDR1 is SGHRS and CDR2 YFSETQ. The CDR3 sequence is 17 residues long. Germline trimming cut 0 bases from V and 9 bases from J; bases unmatched to any gene: 15. This same sample was also part of a study on T cells in Graves' hyperthyroidism and ophthalmopathy. That investigation notes: It was uncontrolled infection, other autoimmune disease, pregnancy or lactation that excluded patients.

The specimen was peripheral blood mononuclear cells (PBMCs), collected at new diagnosis, from a patient treated with antithyroid drugs. The chain carries TRBV5-1 and TRBJ2-1, with TRBD2 matching over 7 bases. The sequence came from a man between 40 and 49 years old with Graves disease. The DNA for the CDR3 is TGCGCCAGCAGCTTGGGCCCCCGAGTGGGAGGGATCGTTGAGCAGTTCTTC. Its translation is CASSLGPRVGGIVEQFF.